This T cell receptor (beta chain) is from a study of shared clonotypes between healthy human individuals. Repertoires were generated with immunoSEQ multiplex PCR, while TCRdb's copy carries only in-frame clones and drops some. The sample records some 2,100,000 clones, approximately 96% being singletons. The CDR3 runs to 11 residues. Germline V gene data show CDR1 as SGHRS and CDR2 as YFSETQ. Deletions cut 7 bases from V and 2 bases from J, with 7 bases between. The chain is built from TRBV5-1 and TRBJ2-7, with D hard to call. The clonotype was recovered from a man younger than 35 in good health. The sequenced sample was naive CD4+ T cells sorted from blood. Specified subset: CD45RA+ positively selected. This chain's CDR3 is CASRTAYEQYF. The CDR3 DNA follows: TGCGCCAGCCGGACCGCCTACGAGCAGTACTTC.